What follows are 8 T cell receptor beta chains derived from one specimen sequenced in a study of blood T cells in healthy people across ages. A J-beta primer mix and a sample-barcoded 5' primer were used in a second PCR of roughly 6 to 11 cycles. A single record per CDR3 protein comes from TCRdb applying MiXCR to the 5' RACE reads. Of 500,000 to 650,000 distinct CDR3 sequences in the sample, approximately 26% were seen once. This sample also appeared in a second study, on T cells of mothers and their children.

The sequenced material came from blood. The source is a boy aged 2-9 years in good health.

In its sample, this clonotype was seen a few times. This chain links TRBV15 with TRBJ2-3; D not certain. Trimming removed 0 bases from V and 6 bases from J, with 10 bases in between. The germline V gene has CDR1 LNHNV and CDR2 YYDKDF (reference sequence). This CDR3 is 14 amino acids long. This CDR3 reads CATSRDRMSDTQYF. The CDR3 nucleotides read TGTGCCACCAGCAGAGATAGGATGTCCGATACGCAGTATTTT.

In this sample, this clonotype turned up a few times. V gene TRBV12-3 or TRBV12-4 combines with J gene TRBJ1-2, with D unclear. This CDR3 comprises 11 residues. Trimming took off 4 bases at V and 7 bases at J, with 7 bases between the two ends. The CDR3 DNA sequence: TGTGCCAGCAGTTCCGGGATTGGCTACACCTTC. Its translation is CASSSGIGYTF.

The chain links TRBV25-1 to TRBJ1-2; possibly TRBD1 for D (6 bases). Germline CDR1 is MGHDK and CDR2 is SYGVNS. This CDR3 is 15 amino acids long. Trimming removed 4 bases at V and 8 bases at J, with 20 bases between. CDR3 in amino acids: CASSALRARGRGYTF. In DNA form, the CDR3 reads TGTGCCAGCAGTGCCCTCCGGGCCCGGGGGCGCGGCTACACCTTC.

This clonotype has at least ten counts. This chain connects TRBV21-1 to TRBJ1-5; TRBD1, the table's D call, was not compared with the DNA. TRBV21-1 is annotated as a pseudogene. The CDR3 runs to 16 residues. The CDR3 sequence: CASSKEGTVGHQPQHF. In DNA, the CDR3 is TGTGCCAGCAGCAAAGAAGGGACAGTGGGGCATCAGCCCCAGCATTTT.

There are a few counts of this clonotype. The chain is built from TRBV29-1 and TRBJ2-7; D unresolved. With 6 bases removed from V and 9 bases from J, the gap between germline ends came to 21 bases. This CDR3 is built from 13 residues. Germline V lookup: CDR1 SQVTM, CDR2 ANQGSEA. The CDR3 nucleotides read TGCAGCGTCGCGTCGACAAGGACGTGGGGGCAGTACTTC. As protein: CSVASTRTWGQYF.

The rearrangement joins TRBV29-1 to TRBJ2-7; D is perhaps TRBD1 (6 bases). This CDR3 has 14 residues. CDR1 is SQVTM and CDR2 is ANQGSEA in the germline V gene. The germline V and J ends were trimmed by 2 bases and 3 bases, with 14 bases remaining between them. CDR3 sequence: CSVEKTGRHYEQYF. The CDR3, as DNA: TGCAGCGTTGAAAAGACAGGAAGGCACTACGAGCAGTACTTC.

V and J are TRBV6-4 and TRBJ2-1, with D possibly matching TRBD2 (7 bases). The CDR3 has 14 amino acids. Trimming stripped 4 bases from V and 8 bases from J, with 15 bases between. CDR1 and CDR2 from the germline V gene are MRHNA and SNTAGT. The CDR3 DNA is TGTGCCAGCAGTGCTGGAAGGGGGGGCCATGAGCAGTTCTTC. Encoded protein: CASSAGRGGHEQFF.

The DNA of the CDR3 is TGTGCCACCAGTACTCGGACAAGCTCATCCTACAATGAGCAGTTCTTC. This gives the protein CATSTRTSSSYNEQFF. This chain uses TRBV24-1 with TRBJ2-1, with a tentative D call TRBD1 (5 bases). The germline V and J ends were trimmed by 6 bases and 1 base, with 15 bases remaining between them. Germline V gene lookup returns CDR1 KGHDR and CDR2 SFDVKD. The CDR3 consists of 16 residues.